This T cell receptor beta chain was recorded in a study of CD8 T cells in Susac syndrome (dated by TCRdb to between 2019 and 2020). Study-level background: Repertoire sequencing was used to test whether CD8+ T cell activation and differentiation in Susac syndrome was antigen driven. The study compared CD8+ T cell repertoire clonality among over ten healthy donors, about 14 Susac syndrome patients and roughly 15 multiple sclerosis patients. Overall study results and their limits: The number of individuals in the TCR sequencing and HLA analysis was acknowledged as relatively small.

RNA was extracted using the RNeasy kit, and roughly 0.45 to 1 ug of the RNA was reverse transcribed with random hexamers. TCR beta CDR3 regions were amplified with the immunoSEQ multiplex PCR assay covering 54 Vbeta and 13 Jbeta segments. Bias from PCR amplification was corrected by using a synthetic template baseline for primer optimization and for computational correction. As for the original processing: Reads were assigned to V, D and J genes according to IMGT and analyzed in immunoSEQ Analyzer, with only productive sequences retained. To calculate clonality, Shannon entropy was normalized by log2 of the number of productive unique sequences and then subtracted from one. Public and private clones were assessed among the 100 most prevalent clones of each patient and control. Clones were defined as Susac-specific if absent from the healthy and MS cohorts, from around 1,100 published viral clones and from other ImmuneACCESS disease sequences. Through fastp at Q25 and MiXCR, TCRdb rebuilt clones from the public reads, retaining in-frame beta chains. Rows with a matching CDR3 protein are joined into one entry that keeps the most common DNA and genes. TCRdb, rather than the study authors, made the V and J calls. This sample gives approximately 300,000 distinct CDR3 sequences in total; 75% to 85% of them show up just once. Of the sample, roughly 0.21% falls within the top ten clones.

High-throughput TCR beta sequencing profiled peripheral blood CD8+ and CD4+ T cells from healthy donors, Susac syndrome patients and multiple sclerosis patients. The multiple sclerosis controls were treatment-naive patients who had stable or active relapsing-remitting disease and met the revised McDonald criteria. Bulk CD8+ and CD4+ T cells were purified by magnetic negative isolation, whereas CD8+ TEMRA cells were enriched by FACS. Blood was drawn into EDTA tubes, processed within 24 hours, and PBMCs were isolated by density gradient centrifugation. PBMCs destined for TCR sequencing were cryopreserved in liquid nitrogen and later thawed in a 37 °C water bath. The sorted or isolated CD4+, CD8+ and CD8+ TEMRA cells had a purity of 90% or higher. The germline V gene supplies CDR1 KGHSH and CDR2 LQKENI. Trimming costs V 2 bases and J 0 bases, and their ends lie 11 bases apart. The CDR3 holds 16 amino acids from the cysteine to the phenylalanine. Only the CDR3 portion is preserved as DNA: 48 bases, with reading frame beginning at the first base.

About this clonotype: This clone's antigen is unknown. No base quality information exists; no much larger clone differs at one position.

In this chain, TRBV18 is recombined with TRBJ2-1; there is no confident call for the D gene. The receptor comes from a human donor with multiple sclerosis. The sample taken for sequencing was CD8+ T cells from PBMCs. The DNA sequence follows: TGTGCCAGCTCACCATCATTGTCTAGCTCCTACAATGAGCAGTTCTTC. It specifies CASSPSLSSSYNEQFF.